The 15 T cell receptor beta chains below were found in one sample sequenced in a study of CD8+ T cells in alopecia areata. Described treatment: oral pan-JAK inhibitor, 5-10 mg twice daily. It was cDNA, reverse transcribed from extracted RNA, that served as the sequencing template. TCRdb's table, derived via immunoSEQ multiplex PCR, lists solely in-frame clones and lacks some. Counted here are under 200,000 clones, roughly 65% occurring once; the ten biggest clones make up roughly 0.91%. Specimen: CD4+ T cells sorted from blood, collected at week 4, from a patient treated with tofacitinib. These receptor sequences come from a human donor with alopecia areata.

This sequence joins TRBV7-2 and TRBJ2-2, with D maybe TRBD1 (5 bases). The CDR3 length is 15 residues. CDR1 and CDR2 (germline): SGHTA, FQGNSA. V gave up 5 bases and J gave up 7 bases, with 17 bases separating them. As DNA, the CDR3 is TGTGCCAGCAGCCAAATAACGAAGGGGTACGGGGAGCTGTTTTTT. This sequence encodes CASSQITKGYGELFF.

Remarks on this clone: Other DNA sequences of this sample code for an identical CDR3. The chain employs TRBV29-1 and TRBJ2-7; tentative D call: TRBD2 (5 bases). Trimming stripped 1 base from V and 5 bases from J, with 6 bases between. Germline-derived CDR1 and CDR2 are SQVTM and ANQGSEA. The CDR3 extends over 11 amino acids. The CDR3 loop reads CSVEGGHEQYF. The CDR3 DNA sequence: TGCAGCGTTGAAGGAGGGCACGAGCAGTACTTC.

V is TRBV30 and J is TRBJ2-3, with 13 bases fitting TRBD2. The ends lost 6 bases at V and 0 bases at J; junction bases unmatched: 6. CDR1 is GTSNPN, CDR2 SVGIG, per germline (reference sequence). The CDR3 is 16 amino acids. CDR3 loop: CACGTSGVLSTDTQYF. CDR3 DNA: TGTGCCTGCGGGACTAGCGGGGTCCTTAGCACAGATACGCAGTATTTT.

For the CDR3, the DNA is TGTGCCAGCAGCCCCACTAGCTCCCAAGAGACCCAGTACTTC. This encodes CASSPTSSQETQYF. V usage is TRBV7-8 and J usage is TRBJ2-5, with TRBD2 as a possible D gene (6 bases). The germline CDR1 and CDR2 sequences are SGHVS and FQNEAQ. V was cut by 5 bases and J by 1 base, with 11 bases left in between. The CDR3 length is 14 residues.

For the CDR3, the DNA is TGCAGCGTTGGTGGGGCCACCAGCTCCTACGAGCAGTACTTC. Translation gives CSVGGATSSYEQYF. The chain links TRBV29-1 to TRBJ2-7; D is possibly TRBD1 (5 bases). CDR1 SQVTM and CDR2 ANQGSEA come from the germline V gene. This CDR3 is built from 14 residues. Trimming shortened V by 4 bases and J by 0 bases, and 13 bases separated the two germline ends.

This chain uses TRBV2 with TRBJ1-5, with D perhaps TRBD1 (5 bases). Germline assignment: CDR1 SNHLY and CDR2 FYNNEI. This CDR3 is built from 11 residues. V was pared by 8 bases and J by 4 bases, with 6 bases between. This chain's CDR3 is CASGTNQPQHF. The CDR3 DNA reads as TGTGCCAGCGGGACTAATCAGCCCCAGCATTTT.

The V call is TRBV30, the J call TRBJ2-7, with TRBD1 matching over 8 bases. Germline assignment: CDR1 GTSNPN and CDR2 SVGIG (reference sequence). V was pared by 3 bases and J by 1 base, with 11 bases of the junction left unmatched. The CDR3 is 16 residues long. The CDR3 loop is CAWRVVGQGISYEQYF. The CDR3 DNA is TGTGCCTGGAGGGTTGTAGGACAGGGTATATCCTACGAGCAGTACTTC.

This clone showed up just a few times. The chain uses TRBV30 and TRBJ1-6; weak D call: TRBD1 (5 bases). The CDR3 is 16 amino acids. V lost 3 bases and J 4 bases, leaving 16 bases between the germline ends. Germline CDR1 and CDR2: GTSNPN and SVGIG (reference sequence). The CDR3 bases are TGTGCCTGGAGGCCGACCTCGGGACGGTATAATTCACCCCTCCACTTT. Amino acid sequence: CAWRPTSGRYNSPLHF.

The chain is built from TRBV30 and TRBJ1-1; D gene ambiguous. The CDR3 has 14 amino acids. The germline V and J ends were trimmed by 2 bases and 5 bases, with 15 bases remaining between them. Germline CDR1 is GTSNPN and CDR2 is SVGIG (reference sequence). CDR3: CAWSTFGGSTEAFF. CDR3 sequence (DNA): TGTGCCTGGAGTACGTTTGGTGGTTCGACTGAAGCTTTCTTT.

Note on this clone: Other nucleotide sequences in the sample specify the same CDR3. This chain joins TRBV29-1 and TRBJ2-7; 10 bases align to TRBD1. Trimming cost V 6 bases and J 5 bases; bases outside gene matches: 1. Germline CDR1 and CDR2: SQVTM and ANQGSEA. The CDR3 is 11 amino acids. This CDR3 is CSVDRGHEQYF. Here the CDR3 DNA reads TGCAGCGTCGACAGGGGGCACGAGCAGTACTTC.

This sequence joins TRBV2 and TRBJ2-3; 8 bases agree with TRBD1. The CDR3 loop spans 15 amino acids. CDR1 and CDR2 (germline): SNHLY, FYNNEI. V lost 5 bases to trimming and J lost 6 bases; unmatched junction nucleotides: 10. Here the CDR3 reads CASSRWTGMLDTQYF. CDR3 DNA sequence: TGTGCCAGCAGTCGCTGGACAGGGATGCTTGATACGCAGTATTTT.

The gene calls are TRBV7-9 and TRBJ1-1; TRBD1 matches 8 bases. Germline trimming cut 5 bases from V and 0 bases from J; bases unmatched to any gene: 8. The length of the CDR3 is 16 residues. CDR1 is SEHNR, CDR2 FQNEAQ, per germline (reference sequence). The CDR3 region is CASSARRTGLNTEAFF. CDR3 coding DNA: TGTGCCAGCAGCGCAAGACGGACAGGGTTGAACACTGAAGCTTTCTTT. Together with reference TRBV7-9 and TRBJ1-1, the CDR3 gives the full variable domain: DTGVSQNPRHKITKRGQNVTFRCDPISEHNRLYWYRQTLGQGPEFLTYFQNEAQLEKSRLLSDRFSAERPKGSFSTLEIQRTEQGDSAMYLCASSARRTGLNTEAFFGQGTRLTVV.

CDR3 DNA: TGTGCCTGGAGTCCGACCCTCCTGGGTCCCGGGGAGCTGTTTTTT. Its protein is CAWSPTLLGPGELFF. The chain joins TRBV30 to TRBJ2-2; D uncertain. This CDR3 region has 15 residues. Germline values: CDR1 GTSNPN, CDR2 SVGIG (reference sequence). V shed 2 bases and J shed 6 bases, with 16 bases lying between them.

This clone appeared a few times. The CDR3 loop reads CASSTGTGDYEQYF. DNA for the CDR3: TGTGCCAGCAGCACAGGGACAGGGGACTACGAGCAGTACTTC. The gene calls are TRBV7-9 and TRBJ2-7, with 10 bases aligning to TRBD1. Germline assignment: CDR1 SEHNR and CDR2 FQNEAQ (reference sequence). The ends lost 5 bases at V and 3 bases at J; junction bases unmatched: 4. The CDR3 extends over 14 amino acids.

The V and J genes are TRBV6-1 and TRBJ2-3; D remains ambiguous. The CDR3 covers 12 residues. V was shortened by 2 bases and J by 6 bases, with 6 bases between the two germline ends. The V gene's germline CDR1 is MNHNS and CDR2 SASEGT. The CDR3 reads CASSEPWDTQYF. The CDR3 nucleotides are TGTGCCAGCAGTGAACCATGGGATACGCAGTATTTT.